This entry describes one TCR beta chain. Its cognate antigen is unknown. Germline assignment: CDR1 SNHLY and CDR2 FYNNEI. CDR3 length equals 13 residues. V was shortened by 8 bases and J by 0 bases, with 9 bases between the two germline ends. The sample is drawn from a study of T cell responses to AZD1222 COVID-19 vaccine. Findings and caveats of the study: Nearly half of spike-specific TCRs reportedly go after variant regions that carry no mutations. Baseline seropositivity characterized only six AZD1222 recipients. Spike-wide coverage was observed for vaccine-associated CD4 TCRs, with dominant responses at 160-218 and 743-854. Clonal diversity may have been underestimated in mostly white British donors.

TCRdb's table, derived via immunoSEQ multiplex PCR, lists solely in-frame clones and lacks some. The sample includes 100,000 to 150,000 clones, about 88% of them seen just once. Sequenced material: peripheral blood, taken on day 0 of AZD1222 vaccination. The clonotype was recovered from an adult in good health. The chain is built from TRBV2 and TRBJ2-3, with D possibly TRBD1 on 6 matching bases. In nucleotides, the CDR3 is TGTGCCAGCTTAGGACAGAGCACAGATACGCAGTATTTT. Translating gives CASLGQSTDTQYF.